This TCR beta chain was retrieved from a study of cytomegalovirus exposure and HLA in healthy donors. Sequencing was performed with immunoSEQ multiplex PCR; in TCRdb, only in-frame clones are kept and a portion is missing. The sample lists some 250,000 clones, around 88% seen once, with roughly 1.2% in the top ten. V lost 2 bases, J lost 6 bases, and 20 bases lay in between. The CDR3 loop spans 16 amino acids. CDR1 is SGHAT and CDR2 is FQNNGV in the germline V gene. Sequenced sample: PBMCs. The sequence was obtained from a young woman in good health and CMV-seropositive. This rearrangement joins TRBV11-2 to TRBJ2-7, with D possibly being TRBD2 (5 bases). The CDR3 loop reads CASSLYRVGFAGEQYF. The CDR3 DNA reads as TGTGCCAGCAGCTTATATAGGGTCGGTTTTGCGGGCGAGCAGTACTTC.